These T cell receptor beta chains were read from a single sample in a study of blood T cell repertoires in COVID-19. Sequenced by immunoSEQ multiplex PCR; TCRdb stores in-frame clones only, minus some. The repertoire has hundreds of thousands of clones, about nine tenths of them found once; the top ten carry under 2%. Sequences were obtained from PBMCs or T cells enriched from blood (not recorded which). Every receptor here comes from a man aged 35-49 years who had recovered from COVID-19. CDR3s include the opening cysteine and the closing phenylalanine or tryptophan. D genes are given only for firm matches. Size is stated for part of the rows, as once, few or many counts, or as a class when the clone is expanded.

v_gene	j_gene	d_gene	abundance	CDR3aa	CDR3nt
TRBV7-2	TRBJ2-3	TRBD2	-	CASSPGATSGDTDTQYF	TGTGCCAGCAGCCCCGGGGCGACTAGCGGGGACACAGATACGCAGTATTTT
TRBV4-3	TRBJ1-1	-	-	CASSPSTGTEAFF	TGCGCCAGCAGCCCTTCTACGGGCACTGAAGCTTTCTTT
TRBV12-3/TRBV12-4	TRBJ1-5	-	-	CASSIGYQPQHF	TGTGCCAGCAGTATTGGCTATCAGCCCCAGCATTTT
TRBV5-6	TRBJ2-3	TRBD2	few	CASSFGGTRENTQYF	TGTGCCAGCAGCTTCGGAGGGACTAGGGAGAATACGCAGTATTTT
TRBV7-3	TRBJ2-1	-	-	CASSPTPHDRNEQFF	TGTGCCAGCAGCCCCACGCCCCACGACAGGAATGAGCAGTTCTTC
TRBV10-3	TRBJ2-5	TRBD2	-	CAISPGLAGVFGQETQYF	TGTGCCATCAGTCCGGGACTAGCGGGAGTTTTTGGGCAAGAGACCCAGTACTTC
TRBV4-2	TRBJ2-3	TRBD2	many	CASSGLAVTDTQYF	TGTGCCAGCAGTGGACTAGCGGTCACAGATACGCAGTATTTT
TRBV15	TRBJ2-5	-	-	CATRGDDRETQYF	TGTGCCACCAGGGGAGACGACCGAGAGACCCAGTACTTC
TRBV24-1	TRBJ2-1	TRBD1	-	CATKGVTGNNEQFF	TGTGCCACCAAGGGGGTGACAGGGAACAATGAGCAGTTCTTC
TRBV6-6	TRBJ1-2	-	-	CASSLANYGYTF	TGTGCCAGCAGTTTAGCTAACTATGGCTACACCTTC
TRBV7-9	TRBJ1-5	-	few	CASSREGWEPQHF	TGTGCCAGCAGTCGGGAGGGATGGGAGCCCCAGCATTTT
TRBV27	TRBJ1-5	-	-	CASSFTGLNQPQHF	TGTGCCAGCAGTTTCACAGGGTTGAATCAGCCCCAGCATTTT
TRBV27	TRBJ2-3	TRBD2	-	CASSLFPQLAGGTDTQYF	TGTGCCAGCAGTTTATTTCCCCAACTAGCGGGAGGCACAGATACGCAGTATTTT
TRBV12-5	TRBJ1-6	-	-	CASGLSREALHF	TGTGCTAGTGGACTAAGTAGGGAGGCCCTCCACTTT
TRBV6-5	TRBJ2-2	-	-	CASSYGGARGNGELFF	TGTGCCAGCAGTTACGGCGGGGCCCGAGGGAACGGGGAGCTGTTTTTT
TRBV11-1	TRBJ2-2	-	-	CASSKGRTGNTGELFF	TGTGCCAGCAGCAAAGGGAGGACAGGGAACACCGGGGAGCTGTTTTTT
TRBV5-6	TRBJ2-5	-	-	CASSLAGQGQETQYF	TGTGCCAGCAGCTTGGCCGGGCAGGGCCAAGAGACCCAGTACTTC
TRBV29-1	TRBJ2-5	TRBD2	-	CSVVLAEETQYF	TGCAGCGTTGTACTAGCGGAAGAGACCCAGTACTTC
TRBV10-3	TRBJ2-5	-	-	CAIYRVQYQETQYF	TGTGCCATTTACAGGGTACAGTACCAAGAGACCCAGTACTTC
TRBV6-5	TRBJ2-2	-	-	CASSYSYYTGELFF	TGTGCCAGCAGTTACTCCTACTACACCGGGGAGCTGTTTTTT
TRBV5-1	TRBJ2-5	TRBD2	-	CASSQELAGGKTQYF	TGCGCCAGCAGCCAAGAGCTAGCGGGGGGCAAGACCCAGTACTTC
TRBV4-2	TRBJ2-7	TRBD2	-	CASSQVSSGGAYEQYF	TGTGCCAGCAGCCAAGTCTCTAGCGGGGGGGCCTACGAGCAGTACTTC
TRBV19	TRBJ2-1	-	-	CASSIHSEGVMNNEQFF	TGTGCCAGTAGTATACATTCCGAGGGAGTCATGAACAATGAGCAGTTCTTC
TRBV7-3	TRBJ1-1	TRBD1	-	CASSPGQGRTEAFF	TGTGCCAGCAGCCCGGGACAGGGGAGGACTGAAGCTTTCTTT
TRBV4-3	TRBJ1-2	TRBD1	-	CASSQVGQGYGYTF	TGCGCCAGCAGCCAAGTTGGACAGGGCTATGGCTACACCTTC
TRBV7-9	TRBJ2-1	TRBD2	-	CASSRLAGNGNEQFF	TGTGCCAGCAGCCGACTAGCGGGAAATGGTAATGAGCAGTTCTTC
TRBV20-1	TRBJ1-2	-	few	CSARQFGYTF	TGCAGTGCTAGACAGTTTGGCTACACCTTC
TRBV30	TRBJ2-1	-	-	CAWSEDRTFYNEQFF	TGTGCCTGGAGTGAGGACAGAACCTTCTACAATGAGCAGTTCTTC
TRBV21-1	TRBJ2-3	-	-	CASSSPAQGGTDTQYF	TGTGCCAGCAGCTCCCCTGCCCAGGGGGGCACAGATACGCAGTATTTT
TRBV7-7	TRBJ1-4	-	-	CASSPVRRPRNEKLFF	TGTGCTAGCAGCCCAGTTAGGAGACCGAGAAATGAAAAACTGTTTTTT
TRBV7-8	TRBJ2-7	TRBD2	-	CASSPDRGDEQYF	TGTGCCAGCAGCCCCGATCGGGGGGACGAGCAGTACTTC
TRBV7-2	TRBJ1-5	TRBD1	-	CASSSGRGQSYSNQPQHF	TGTGCCAGCAGCTCCGGTCGGGGACAGTCTTATAGCAATCAGCCCCAGCATTTT
TRBV5-1	TRBJ2-7	TRBD2	-	CASSLGTSGSVYEQYF	TGCGCCAGCAGCTTAGGGACTAGCGGGAGTGTTTACGAGCAGTACTTC
TRBV5-1	TRBJ1-3	-	-	CASSLATAGNTIYF	TGCGCCAGCAGCTTGGCTACGGCTGGAAACACCATATATTTT
TRBV6-1	TRBJ2-2	TRBD2	-	CASSVNLLAGGHTGELFF	TGTGCCAGCAGTGTAAATTTACTAGCGGGGGGACACACCGGGGAGCTGTTTTTT
TRBV7-3	TRBJ2-1	TRBD1	-	CASSSPTGRGYNEQFF	TGTGCCAGCAGCTCACCGACAGGGCGAGGTTACAATGAGCAGTTCTTC
TRBV21-1	TRBJ1-5	-	-	CASPKRQRNSNQPQHF	TGTGCCAGCCCAAAGAGACAGCGTAATAGCAATCAGCCCCAGCATTTT
TRBV23-1	TRBJ2-1	-	-	CASSQSRDLNGTEQFF	TGCGCCAGCAGTCAATCGCGGGATTTAAACGGCACTGAGCAGTTCTTC
TRBV7-9	TRBJ1-1	-	-	CASSMRGRGREAFF	TGTGCCAGCAGCATGAGGGGTAGGGGACGGGAGGCTTTCTTT
TRBV6-4	TRBJ2-5	-	-	CASSSGVGETQYF	TGTGCCAGCAGTTCGGGGGTCGGGGAGACCCAGTACTTC
TRBV28	TRBJ2-5	TRBD2	-	CASSPLTSGRTQETQYF	TGTGCCAGCAGTCCTCTGACTAGCGGGAGGACCCAAGAGACCCAGTACTTC
TRBV5-6	TRBJ2-1	TRBD1	-	CASSLDRGVREQFF	TGTGCCAGCAGCCTCGACAGGGGAGTAAGGGAGCAGTTCTTC
TRBV10-3	TRBJ2-1	-	-	CATSRDLSNEQFF	TGTGCCACAAGCCGGGACTTATCCAATGAGCAGTTCTTC
TRBV18	TRBJ2-2	-	-	CASSPEDTGELFF	TGTGCCAGCTCTCCGGAGGATACCGGGGAGCTGTTTTTT
TRBV21-1	TRBJ1-1	-	once	CASSKGGRGSDPNTEAFF	TGTGCCAGCAGCAAAGGGGGGCGGGGGTCCGATCCTAACACTGAAGCTTTCTTT
TRBV6-5	TRBJ2-3	-	once	CASRVGHNTDTQYF	TGTGCCAGCAGGGTTGGACACAACACAGATACGCAGTATTTT